This T cell receptor (beta chain) was recorded in a study of blood T cell repertoires in COVID-19. On the study more broadly: The United States, Italy and Spain supplied acute and convalescent COVID-19 samples. From T cells, B-cell-depleted T cells, or PBMCs came the material, which was cDNA or gDNA.

The CDR3 consists of 14 residues. Germline-derived CDR1 and CDR2 are SEHNR and FQNEAQ (reference sequence). V was clipped by 3 bases and J by 6 bases; unmatched bases: 5. In the authors' methods: Estimated nucleated cell counts came from reference gene primer amplification. This table comes from immunoSEQ multiplex PCR, and its TCRdb copy is limited to in-frame clones, with some not included. That table furnishes V, J and clone size, whereas the DNA furnished D and trimming. This sample has 100,000 to 150,000 clones, with almost 90% found just once. This chain joins TRBV7-9 and TRBJ2-1; 7 bases align to TRBD1. The specimen was peripheral blood. The TCR comes from a woman aged 55 to 70 with COVID-19, enrolled during active disease. This chain's CDR3 is CASSFPGQINEQFF. CDR3 bases: TGTGCCAGCAGCTTTCCGGGACAGATCAATGAGCAGTTCTTC.